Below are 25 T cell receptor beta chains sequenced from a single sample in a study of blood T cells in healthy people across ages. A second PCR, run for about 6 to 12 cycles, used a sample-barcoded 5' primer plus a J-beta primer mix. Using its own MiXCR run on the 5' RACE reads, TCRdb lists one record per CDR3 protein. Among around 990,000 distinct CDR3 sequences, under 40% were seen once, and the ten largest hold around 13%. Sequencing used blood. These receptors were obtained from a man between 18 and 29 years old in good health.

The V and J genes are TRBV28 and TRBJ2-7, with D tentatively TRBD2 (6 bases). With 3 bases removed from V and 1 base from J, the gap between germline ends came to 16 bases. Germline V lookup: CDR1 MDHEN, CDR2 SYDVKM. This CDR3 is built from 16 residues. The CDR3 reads CASSFHLSGPSYEQYV. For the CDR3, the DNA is TGTGCCAGCAGTTTCCACCTTAGCGGCCCTTCCTACGAGCAGTACGTC.

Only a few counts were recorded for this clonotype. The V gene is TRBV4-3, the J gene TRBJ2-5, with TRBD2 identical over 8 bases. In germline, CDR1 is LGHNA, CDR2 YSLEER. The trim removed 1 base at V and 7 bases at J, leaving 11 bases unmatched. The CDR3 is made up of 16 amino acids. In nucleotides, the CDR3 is TGCGCCAGCAGCCAAGTTCTCCGGACTAGCAAAGGGACCCAGTACTTC. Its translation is CASSQVLRTSKGTQYF.

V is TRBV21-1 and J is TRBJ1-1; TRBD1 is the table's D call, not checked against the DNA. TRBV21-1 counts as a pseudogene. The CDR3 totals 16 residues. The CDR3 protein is CASTTGGHLSNTEAFF. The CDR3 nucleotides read TGTGCCAGCACCACAGGGGGACACCTAAGTAACACTGAAGCTTTCTTT.

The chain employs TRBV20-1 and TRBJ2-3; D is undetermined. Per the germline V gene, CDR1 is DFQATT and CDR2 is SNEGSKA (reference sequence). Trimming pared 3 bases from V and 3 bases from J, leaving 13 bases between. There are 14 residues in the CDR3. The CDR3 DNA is TGCAGTGCTAGGAGGCCTTTTACTACAGATACGCAGTATTTT. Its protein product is CSARRPFTTDTQYF.

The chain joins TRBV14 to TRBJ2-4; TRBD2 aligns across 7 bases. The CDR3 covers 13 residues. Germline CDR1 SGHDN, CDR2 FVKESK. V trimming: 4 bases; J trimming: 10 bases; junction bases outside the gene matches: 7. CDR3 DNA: TGTGCCAGCAGCCGAGTTTGGGAGGGGATTCAGTACTTC. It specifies CASSRVWEGIQYF.

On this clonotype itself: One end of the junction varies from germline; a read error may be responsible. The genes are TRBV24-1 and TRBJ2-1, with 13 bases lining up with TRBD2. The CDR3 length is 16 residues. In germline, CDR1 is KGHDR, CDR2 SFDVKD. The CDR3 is CAASDTGLAGYNEQFF. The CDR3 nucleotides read TGTGCCGCCAGTGACACGGGACTAGCGGGGTACAATGAGCAGTTCTTC.

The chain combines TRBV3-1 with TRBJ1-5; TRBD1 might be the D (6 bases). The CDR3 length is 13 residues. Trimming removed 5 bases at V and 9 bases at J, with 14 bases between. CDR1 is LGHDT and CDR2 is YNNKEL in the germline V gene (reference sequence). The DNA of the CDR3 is TGTGCCAGCAGCACAGGGTCCGACAGGCCCCAGCATTTT. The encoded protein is CASSTGSDRPQHF.

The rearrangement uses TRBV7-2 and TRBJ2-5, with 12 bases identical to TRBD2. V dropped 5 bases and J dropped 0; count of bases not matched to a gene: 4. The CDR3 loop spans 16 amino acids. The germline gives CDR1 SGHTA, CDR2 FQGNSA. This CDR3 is CASSTGTSGYQETQYF. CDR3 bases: TGTGCCAGCAGCACGGGGACTAGCGGGTACCAAGAGACCCAGTACTTC.

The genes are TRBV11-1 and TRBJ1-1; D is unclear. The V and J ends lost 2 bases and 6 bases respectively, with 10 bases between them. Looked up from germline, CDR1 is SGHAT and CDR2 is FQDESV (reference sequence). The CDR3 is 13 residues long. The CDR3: CASSLYDLAEAFF. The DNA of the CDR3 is TGTGCCAGCAGCTTATACGATCTCGCTGAAGCTTTCTTT. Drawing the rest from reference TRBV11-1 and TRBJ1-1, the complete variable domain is EAEVAQSPRYKITEKSQAVAFWCDPISGHATLYWYRQILGQGPELLVQFQDESVVDDSQLPKDRFSAERLKGVDSTLKIQPAELGDSAMYLCASSLYDLAEAFFGQGTRLTVV.

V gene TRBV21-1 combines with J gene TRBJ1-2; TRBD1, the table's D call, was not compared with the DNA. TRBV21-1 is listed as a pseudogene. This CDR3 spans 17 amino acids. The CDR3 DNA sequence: TGTGCCAGCAGCAAATGTGGGCAGGGGAACTTTAACTATGGCTACACCTTC. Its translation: CASSKCGQGNFNYGYTF.

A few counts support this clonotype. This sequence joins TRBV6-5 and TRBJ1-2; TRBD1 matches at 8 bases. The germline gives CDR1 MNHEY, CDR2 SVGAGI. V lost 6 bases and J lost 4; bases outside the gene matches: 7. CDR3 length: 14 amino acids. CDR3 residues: CASSQDRGAYGYTF. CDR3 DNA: TGTGCCAGCAGCCAAGACAGGGGTGCCTATGGCTACACCTTC.

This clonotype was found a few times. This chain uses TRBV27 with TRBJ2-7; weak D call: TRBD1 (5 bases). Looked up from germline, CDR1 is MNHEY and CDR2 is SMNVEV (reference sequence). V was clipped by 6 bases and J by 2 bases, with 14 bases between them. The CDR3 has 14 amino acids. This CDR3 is CASSPTALTYEQYF. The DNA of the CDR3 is TGTGCCAGCAGCCCGACAGCCCTAACCTACGAGCAGTACTTC.

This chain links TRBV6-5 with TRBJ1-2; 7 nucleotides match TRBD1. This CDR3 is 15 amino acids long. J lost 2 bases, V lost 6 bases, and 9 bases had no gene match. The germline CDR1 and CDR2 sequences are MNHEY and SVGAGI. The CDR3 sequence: CASRTRTGSNYGYTF. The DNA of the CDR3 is TGTGCCAGCAGAACAAGGACAGGTTCCAACTATGGCTACACCTTC.

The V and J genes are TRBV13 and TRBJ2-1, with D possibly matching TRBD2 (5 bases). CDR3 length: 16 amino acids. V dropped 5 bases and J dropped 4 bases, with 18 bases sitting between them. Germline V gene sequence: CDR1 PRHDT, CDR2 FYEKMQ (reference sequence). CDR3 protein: CASSGTRKEPYNEQFF. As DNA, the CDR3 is TGTGCCAGCAGCGGCACTAGGAAGGAACCTTACAATGAGCAGTTCTTC.

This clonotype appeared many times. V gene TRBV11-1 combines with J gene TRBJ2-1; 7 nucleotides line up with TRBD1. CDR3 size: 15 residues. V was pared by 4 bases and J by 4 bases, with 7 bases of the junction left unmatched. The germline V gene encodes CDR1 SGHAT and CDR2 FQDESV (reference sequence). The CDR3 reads CASSSPGQRYNEQFF. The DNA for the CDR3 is TGTGCCAGCAGCTCCCCGGGACAGAGATACAATGAGCAGTTCTTC.

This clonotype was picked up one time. CDR3 residues: CASSLTLGTGTMSYGYTF. Here the CDR3 DNA reads TGTGCCAGCAGTCTAACACTCGGGACAGGAACCATGTCCTATGGCTACACCTTC. The chain employs TRBV28 and TRBJ1-2, with 8 nucleotides matching TRBD1. V dropped 5 bases and J dropped 4; count of bases not matched to a gene: 18. The CDR3 consists of 18 residues. Germline values: CDR1 MDHEN, CDR2 SYDVKM.

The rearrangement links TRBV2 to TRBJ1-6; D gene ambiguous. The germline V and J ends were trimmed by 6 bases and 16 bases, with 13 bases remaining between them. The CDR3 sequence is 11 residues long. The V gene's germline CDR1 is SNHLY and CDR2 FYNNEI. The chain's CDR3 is CASRSGVRLHF. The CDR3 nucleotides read TGTGCCAGCAGGAGCGGGGTCCGACTCCACTTT. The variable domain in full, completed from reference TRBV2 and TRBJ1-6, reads EPEVTQTPSHQVTQMGQEVILRCVPISNHLYFYWYRQILGQKVEFLVSFYNNEISEKSEIFDDQFSVERPDGSNFTLKIRSTKLEDSAMYFCASRSGVRLHFGNGTRLTVT.

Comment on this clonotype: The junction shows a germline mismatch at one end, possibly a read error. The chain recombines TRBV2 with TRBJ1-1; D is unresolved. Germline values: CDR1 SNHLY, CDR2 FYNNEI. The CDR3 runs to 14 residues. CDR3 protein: CASSEAQYITEAFF. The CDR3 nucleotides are TGTGCCAGTAGTGAAGCGCAGTATATCACTGAAGCTTTCTTT. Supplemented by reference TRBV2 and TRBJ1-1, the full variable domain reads EPEVTQTPSHQVTQMGQEVILRCVPISNHLYFYWYRQILGQKVEFLVSFYNNEISEKSEIFDDQFSVERPDGSNFTLKIRSTKLEDSAMYFCASSEAQYITEAFFGQGTRLTVV.

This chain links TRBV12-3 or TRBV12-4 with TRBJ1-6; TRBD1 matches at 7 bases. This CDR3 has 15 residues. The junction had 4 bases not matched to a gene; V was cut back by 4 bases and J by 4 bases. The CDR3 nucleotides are TGTGCCAGCAGTTCCAGGGGGGTTTATAATTCACCCCTCCACTTT. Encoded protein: CASSSRGVYNSPLHF.

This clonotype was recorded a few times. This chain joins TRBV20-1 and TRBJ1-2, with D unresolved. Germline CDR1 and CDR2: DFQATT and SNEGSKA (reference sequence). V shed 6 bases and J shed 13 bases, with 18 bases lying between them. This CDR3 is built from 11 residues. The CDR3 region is CSAPEGFSITF. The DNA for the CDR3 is TGCAGTGCCCCCGAGGGCTTCTCCATCACCTTC.

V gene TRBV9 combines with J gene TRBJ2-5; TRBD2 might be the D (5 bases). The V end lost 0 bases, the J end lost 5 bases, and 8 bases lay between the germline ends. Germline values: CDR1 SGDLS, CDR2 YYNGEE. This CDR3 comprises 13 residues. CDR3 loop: CASSVEAAETQYF. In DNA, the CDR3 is TGTGCCAGCAGCGTAGAAGCGGCGGAGACCCAGTACTTC. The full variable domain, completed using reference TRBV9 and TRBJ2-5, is DSGVTQTPKHLITATGQRVTLRCSPRSGDLSVYWYQQSLDQGLQFLIQYYNGEERAKGNILERFSAQQFPDLHSELNLSSLELGDSALYFCASSVEAAETQYFGPGTRLLVL.

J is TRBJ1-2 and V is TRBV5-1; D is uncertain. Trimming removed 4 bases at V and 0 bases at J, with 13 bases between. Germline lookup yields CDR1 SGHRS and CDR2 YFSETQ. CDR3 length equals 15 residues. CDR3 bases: TGCGCCAGCAGCGCCTACAGCATCCCTAACTATGGCTACACCTTC. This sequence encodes CASSAYSIPNYGYTF.

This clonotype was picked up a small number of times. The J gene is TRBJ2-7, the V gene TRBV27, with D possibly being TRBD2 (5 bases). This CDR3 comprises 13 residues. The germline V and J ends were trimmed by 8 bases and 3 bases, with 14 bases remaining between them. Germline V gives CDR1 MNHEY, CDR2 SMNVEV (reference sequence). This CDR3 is CASRRSGLYEQYF. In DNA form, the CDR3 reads TGTGCCAGCCGAAGGTCAGGACTCTACGAGCAGTACTTC.

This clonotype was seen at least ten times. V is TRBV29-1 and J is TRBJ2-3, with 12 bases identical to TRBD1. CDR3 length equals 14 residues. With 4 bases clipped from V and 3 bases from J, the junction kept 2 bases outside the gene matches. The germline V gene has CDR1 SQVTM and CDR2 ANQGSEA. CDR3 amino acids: CSVAGQGATDTQYF. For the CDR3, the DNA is TGCAGCGTTGCGGGACAGGGGGCTACAGATACGCAGTATTTT.

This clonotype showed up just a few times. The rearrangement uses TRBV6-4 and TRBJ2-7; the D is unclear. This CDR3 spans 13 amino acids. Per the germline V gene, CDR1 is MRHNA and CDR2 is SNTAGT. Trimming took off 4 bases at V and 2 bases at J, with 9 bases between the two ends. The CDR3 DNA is TGTGCCAGCAGTGTCGACCTCACCTACGAGCAGTACTTC. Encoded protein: CASSVDLTYEQYF.